These 32 T cell receptor beta chains originate from one sample sequenced in a study of blood T cell repertoires in COVID-19. Libraries were prepared by immunoSEQ multiplex PCR; TCRdb keeps only in-frame clonotypes and omits some of them. The sample includes approximately 90,000 clones, 81% of them seen just once. The specimen sequenced was peripheral blood. The source of these receptors is a man in his 60s with acute or convalescent COVID-19.

V is TRBV7-2 and J is TRBJ2-3; 8 bases map to TRBD2. V lost 1 base and J lost 4; bases outside the gene matches: 16. The CDR3 is made up of 19 amino acids. Germline V gene sequence: CDR1 SGHTA, CDR2 FQGNSA. The CDR3 here is CASSLVGAASGPGADTQYF. For the CDR3, the DNA is TGTGCCAGCAGCTTAGTAGGGGCCGCTAGCGGGCCAGGCGCAGATACGCAGTATTTT.

This chain joins TRBV7-9 and TRBJ2-1; 9 bases align to TRBD1. The V and J ends lost 3 bases and 4 bases, in that order; junction bases with no gene match: 7. The germline CDR1 and CDR2 sequences are SEHNR and FQNEAQ (reference sequence). This CDR3 is built from 16 residues. This CDR3 reads CASSLAGTGFYNEQFF. DNA of the CDR3: TGTGCCAGCAGCTTGGCCGGGACAGGGTTTTACAATGAGCAGTTCTTC. Complete variable domain (other parts from reference TRBV7-9 and TRBJ2-1): DTGVSQNPRHKITKRGQNVTFRCDPISEHNRLYWYRQTLGQGPEFLTYFQNEAQLEKSRLLSDRFSAERPKGSFSTLEIQRTEQGDSAMYLCASSLAGTGFYNEQFFGPGTRLTVL.

V gene TRBV3-1 (or the pseudogene TRBV3-2) combines with J gene TRBJ2-1, with TRBD2 identical over 8 bases. Germline V CDR1 and CDR2: LGHDT, YNNKEL (reference sequence). This CDR3 comprises 15 residues. V shed 4 bases and J 7 bases; nucleotides not matched to a gene: 9. For the CDR3, the DNA is TGTGCCAGCAGCCGCCCCGGACTAGCCGGGAATGAGCAGTTCTTC. Translated: CASSRPGLAGNEQFF.

J is TRBJ1-2 and V is TRBV6-6, with a weak D call TRBD1 (6 bases). V was shortened by 6 bases and J by 0 bases, with 17 bases between the two germline ends. The CDR3 extends over 16 amino acids. The V gene's germline CDR1 is MNHNY and CDR2 SVGAGI (reference sequence). CDR3 DNA: TGTGCCAGCAGCCGCAACGGACAGTTAGCTAACTATGGCTACACCTTC. Its protein is CASSRNGQLANYGYTF.

This clone is a singleton in its sample. The chain combines TRBV5-4 with TRBJ2-3; tentative D call: TRBD1 (6 bases). Germline lookup yields CDR1 SGHNT and CDR2 YYREEE (reference sequence). The CDR3 spans 14 residues. The ends were cut back, 4 bases at V and 4 bases at J, with 13 bases in the middle. CDR3 nucleotide sequence: TGTGCCAGCAGCCGGCCCGACAGGCCAGATACGCAGTATTTT. This codes for CASSRPDRPDTQYF.

This chain joins TRBV5-1 and TRBJ2-4, with TRBD1 identical over 7 bases. The length of the CDR3 is 14 residues. Germline loops: CDR1 SGHRS, CDR2 YFSETQ. V trimming: 4 bases; J trimming: 4 bases; junction bases outside the gene matches: 5. CDR3 region: CASSPSGQKNIQYF. CDR3 DNA sequence: TGCGCCAGCAGCCCGTCGGGACAGAAAAACATTCAGTACTTC.

The V gene is TRBV21-1, the J gene TRBJ2-5; the table names TRBD2, a call not compared with the DNA. TRBV21-1 is assigned pseudogene status. The CDR3 is made up of 10 amino acids. CDR3 residues: CASIGETQYF. For the CDR3, the DNA is TGTGCCAGCATCGGGGAGACCCAGTACTTC.

This clone was detected only once. The chain carries TRBV10-3 and TRBJ2-1; tentative D call: TRBD1 (6 bases). Trimming shortened V by 4 bases and J by 1 base, and 11 bases separated the two germline ends. Germline CDR1 ENHRY, CDR2 SYGVKD. The CDR3 length is 15 residues. The CDR3 region is CAISVTDRSYNEQFF. DNA for the CDR3: TGTGCCATCAGTGTTACGGACAGATCCTACAATGAGCAGTTCTTC.

The rearrangement joins TRBV7-6 to TRBJ2-2; 7 nucleotides agree with TRBD2. Germline V CDR1 and CDR2: SGHVS, FNYEAQ. J gave up 5 bases and V 2 bases, and 8 bases lay outside the gene matches. The CDR3 covers 16 residues. The CDR3 region has the DNA TGTGCCAGCAGCTTATGGGCGGGAGCGGCGACCGGGGAGCTGTTTTTT. Encoded protein: CASSLWAGAATGELFF.

The chain employs TRBV7-9 and TRBJ2-3, with TRBD1 matching over 8 bases. The length of the CDR3 is 15 residues. The junction had 3 bases not matched to a gene; V was cut back by 4 bases and J by 0 bases. Germline V gene sequence: CDR1 SEHNR, CDR2 FQNEAQ (reference sequence). The CDR3: CASSSRQGSTDTQYF. The CDR3 DNA reads TGTGCCAGCAGCTCCCGACAGGGGAGCACAGATACGCAGTATTTT.

This chain links TRBV19 with TRBJ2-7; 8 bases fit TRBD1. Germline V gene data show CDR1 as LNHDA and CDR2 as SQIVND (reference sequence). V dropped 3 bases and J dropped 4; count of bases not matched to a gene: 11. The CDR3 extends over 16 amino acids. The CDR3 coding sequence is TGTGCCAGTAGTATTACCGCGGCAGGGGGCGCGTACGAGCAGTACTTC. It codes for CASSITAAGGAYEQYF.

The chain uses TRBV11-2 and TRBJ2-3, with TRBD2 matching over 8 bases. V was pared by 8 bases and J by 3 bases, with 19 bases of the junction left unmatched. The V gene's germline CDR1 is SGHAT and CDR2 FQNNGV. The CDR3 extends over 18 amino acids. In DNA form, the CDR3 reads TGTGCCAGCCTCCGGCTAGCGGGTTCCTCCCCCTCTACAGATACGCAGTATTTT. Encoded protein: CASLRLAGSSPSTDTQYF.

The chain employs TRBV7-3 and TRBJ2-7; 8 bases fit TRBD2. Looked up from germline, CDR1 is SGHTA and CDR2 is FQGTGA. The CDR3 runs to 15 residues. V trimming: 5 bases; J trimming: 2 bases; junction bases outside the gene matches: 8. The CDR3 bases are TGTGCCAGCAGCCCCACTAGCGGAGGCACCTACGAGCAGTACTTC. This gives the protein CASSPTSGGTYEQYF.

This chain links TRBV5-1 with TRBJ1-3, with D possibly being TRBD1 (6 bases). Trimming took off 0 bases at V and 0 bases at J, with 10 bases between the two ends. From germline, CDR1 is SGHRS and CDR2 YFSETQ. The CDR3 consists of 16 residues. CDR3 sequence: CASSLAGVGSGNTIYF. The CDR3 region has the DNA TGCGCCAGCAGCTTGGCAGGGGTGGGCTCTGGAAACACCATATATTTT. Based on the CDR3 plus reference TRBV5-1 and TRBJ1-3, the full variable domain is KAGVTQTPRYLIKTRGQQVTLSCSPISGHRSVSWYQQTPGQGLQFLFEYFSETQRNKGNFPGRFSGRQFSNSRSEMNVSTLELGDSALYLCASSLAGVGSGNTIYFGEGSWLTVV.

This chain uses TRBV2 with TRBJ2-7; D uncertain. The CDR3 totals 11 residues. The V end lost 9 bases, the J end lost 3 bases, and 9 bases lay between the germline ends. Germline CDR1 is SNHLY and CDR2 is FYNNEI. The CDR3 DNA sequence: TGTGCCAGTACTCCTAACTACGAGCAGTACTTC. Residues: CASTPNYEQYF.

This clone has only a few counts. The chain uses TRBV6-5 and TRBJ1-5; D ambiguous. The CDR3 is made up of 16 amino acids. V shed 4 bases and J shed 0 bases, with 13 bases lying between them. CDR1 and CDR2 (germline): MNHEY, SVGAGI. The CDR3 protein is CASSFLAVYSNQPQHF. CDR3 coding DNA: TGTGCCAGCAGTTTCTTGGCGGTCTATAGCAATCAGCCCCAGCATTTT.

The gene calls are TRBV12-3 or TRBV12-4 and TRBJ2-1; D might be TRBD2 (5 bases). CDR3 length: 12 amino acids. V lost 3 bases, J lost 10 bases, and 10 bases lay in between. CDR3 residues: CASSLASTEQFF. CDR3 DNA sequence: TGTGCCAGCAGTTTGGCTAGCACCGAGCAGTTCTTC.

The V gene is TRBV5-1, the J gene TRBJ2-5; 7 bases are shared with TRBD2. Unmatched junction bases numbered 5, after V lost 1 base and J lost 2 bases. CDR3 size: 15 residues. CDR1 is SGHRS, CDR2 YFSETQ, per germline. The CDR3 DNA is TGCGCCAGCAGCTTGTTCCTAGCGGATCAAGAGACCCAGTACTTC. Its protein is CASSLFLADQETQYF.

This rearrangement joins TRBV7-2 to TRBJ1-2; the match to TRBD1 covers 12 bases. The CDR3 is 16 amino acids. CDR1 and CDR2 (germline): SGHTA, FQGNSA. V was clipped by 4 bases and J by 2 bases; unmatched bases: 5. CDR3 sequence (DNA): TGTGCCAGCAGCTCCGGGACAGGGGGCGCGAACTATGGCTACACCTTC. This codes for CASSSGTGGANYGYTF.

The chain links TRBV9 to TRBJ1-1; TRBD1 is a possible D gene (6 bases). Trimming took 4 bases from V and 5 from J, leaving 15 bases between them. This CDR3 spans 14 amino acids. CDR1 and CDR2 from the germline V gene are SGDLS and YYNGEE. CDR3 sequence reads: CASSPGVWGTEAFF. CDR3 bases: TGTGCCAGCAGCCCAGGGGTTTGGGGTACTGAAGCTTTCTTT.

This clone was recorded only once. The chain combines TRBV11-2 with TRBJ2-3, with 15 bases lining up with TRBD2. CDR3 length: 16 residues. The germline gives CDR1 SGHAT, CDR2 FQNNGV. V shed 4 bases and J 7 bases; nucleotides not matched to a gene: 6. Here the CDR3 DNA reads TGTGCCAGCAGCTCGGGACTAGCGGGAGGTTTGAATACGCAGTATTTT. Translating gives CASSSGLAGGLNTQYF.

The rearrangement uses TRBV9 and TRBJ1-1, with D unclear. Deletions cut 4 bases from V and 1 base from J, with 14 bases between. This CDR3 contains 15 residues. Germline lookup yields CDR1 SGDLS and CDR2 YYNGEE. This chain's CDR3 is CASSPEVGRNTEAFF. Written as DNA, the CDR3 is TGTGCCAGCAGCCCCGAGGTGGGTAGGAACACTGAAGCTTTCTTT.

The rearrangement links TRBV7-8 to TRBJ1-4, with no clear D. This CDR3 is 13 amino acids long. V was trimmed by 2 bases and J by 7 bases, leaving 8 bases between them. Germline loops: CDR1 SGHVS, CDR2 FQNEAQ. CDR3 in DNA: TGTGCCAGCAGCTTACGAGCAACTGAAAAACTGTTTTTT. Translating gives CASSLRATEKLFF. The whole variable domain, remainder taken from reference TRBV7-8 and TRBJ1-4, is GAGVSQSPRYKVAKRGQDVALRCDPISGHVSLFWYQQALGQGPEFLTYFQNEAQLDKSGLPSDRFFAERPEGSVSTLKIQRTQQEDSAVYLCASSLRATEKLFFGSGTQLSVL.

Only one count was recorded for this clone. V and J are TRBV5-4 and TRBJ1-5; unclear D gene. This CDR3 is built from 14 residues. V lost 0 bases, J lost 7 bases, and 11 bases lay in between. Germline values: CDR1 SGHNT, CDR2 YYREEE (reference sequence). DNA for the CDR3: TGTGCCAGCAGCTTGGGGCCGGGCGGGCAGCCCCAGCATTTT. The encoded protein is CASSLGPGGQPQHF. The full variable domain, in which reference TRBV5-4 and TRBJ1-5 provide the parts outside the CDR3, is ETGVTQSPTHLIKTRGQQVTLRCSSQSGHNTVSWYQQALGQGPQFIFQYYREEENGRGNFPPRFSGLQFPNYSSELNVNALELDDSALYLCASSLGPGGQPQHFGDGTRLSIL.

This clone was counted only a few times. V and J are TRBV4-2 and TRBJ2-7; 10 nucleotides match TRBD1. CDR3 length: 16 amino acids. Germline V CDR1 and CDR2: LGHNA, YNFKEQ. Unmatched junction bases numbered 11, after V lost 4 bases and J lost 5 bases. The CDR3 region is CASSRGNRDRGHEQYF. The CDR3 nucleotides are TGTGCCAGCAGCCGGGGAAACCGGGACAGGGGCCACGAGCAGTACTTC.

The rearrangement uses TRBV19 and TRBJ1-1; 8 bases fit TRBD1. Germline-derived CDR1 and CDR2 are LNHDA and SQIVND (reference sequence). J was trimmed by 1 base and V by 8 bases; bases with no gene match: 12. There are 16 residues in the CDR3. The CDR3 protein is CASGRPHGTGNTEAFF. The CDR3 DNA is TGTGCCAGTGGGCGACCACACGGGACAGGGAACACTGAAGCTTTCTTT. Complete variable domain (other parts from reference TRBV19 and TRBJ1-1): DGGITQSPKYLFRKEGQNVTLSCEQNLNHDAMYWYRQDPGQGLRLIYYSQIVNDFQKGDIAEGYSVSREKKESFPLTVTSAQKNPTAFYLCASGRPHGTGNTEAFFGQGTRLTVV.

The chain's CDR3 is CASRDSLNTEAFF. The CDR3 nucleotides read TGTGCCAGCAGGGACAGCCTGAACACTGAAGCTTTCTTT. The V call is TRBV25-1, the J call TRBJ1-1; TRBD1 might be the D (6 bases). The germline V and J ends were trimmed by 6 bases and 0 bases, with 8 bases remaining between them. This CDR3 has 13 amino acids. CDR1 is MGHDK and CDR2 is SYGVNS in the germline V gene.

This chain joins TRBV7-8 and TRBJ1-6; no definite D call. CDR1 is SGHVS and CDR2 is FQNEAQ in the germline V gene. This CDR3 is built from 14 residues. Trimming removed 4 bases from V and 5 bases from J, with 9 bases in between. CDR3 loop: CASSSGLNNSPLHF. The CDR3 bases are TGTGCCAGCAGCTCCGGACTGAATAATTCACCCCTCCACTTT.

This chain's CDR3 is CASSIDSYGYTF. The CDR3 DNA reads TGTGCCAGCAGTATAGACAGTTATGGCTACACCTTC. The chain recombines TRBV2 with TRBJ1-2; TRBD1 is a possible D gene (5 bases). The CDR3 is 12 residues long. Germline V gene sequence: CDR1 SNHLY, CDR2 FYNNEI. The V gene lost 5 bases and the J gene lost 5 bases, with 9 bases spanning the gap.

J is TRBJ2-1 and V is TRBV6-5, with TRBD2 identical over 7 bases. V shed 5 bases and J 10 bases; nucleotides not matched to a gene: 5. Germline CDR1 is MNHEY and CDR2 is SVGAGI. The CDR3 has 12 amino acids. Here the CDR3 DNA reads TGTGCCAGCAGTAGGACTAGTAACGAGCAGTTCTTC. Translation: CASSRTSNEQFF.

This clone was seen a handful of times. The chain couples TRBV13 to TRBJ2-7; 8 nucleotides align to TRBD1. The CDR3 is 16 amino acids. V was clipped by 1 base and J by 5 bases; unmatched bases: 10. Germline V gene sequence: CDR1 PRHDT, CDR2 FYEKMQ (reference sequence). The CDR3 coding sequence is TGTGCCAGCAGCTTAGCCCGGACAGGGCGAGTGGACGAGCAGTACTTC. Translated, it gives CASSLARTGRVDEQYF.

The chain employs TRBV19 and TRBJ1-2; possibly TRBD1 for D (5 bases). Trimming cost V 5 bases and J 8 bases, with 9 bases left between them. CDR1 LNHDA and CDR2 SQIVND come from the germline V gene (reference sequence). The CDR3 sequence is 11 residues long. The CDR3 sequence is CASSSGLGYTF. The CDR3 DNA follows: TGTGCCAGTAGTTCAGGGTTAGGCTACACCTTC.